This T cell receptor beta chain was retrieved from a study of blood T cell repertoires in COVID-19. The overall study: COVID-19 samples collected from the United States, Italy and Spain covered acute and convalescent phases. T cells, B-cell-depleted T cells, or PBMCs provided the cDNA or gDNA that served as material.

Deletions cut 5 bases from V and 0 bases from J, with 16 bases between. Germline-derived CDR1 and CDR2 are MNHNY and SVGAGI (reference sequence). CDR3 length equals 16 residues. In the original processing: It was from reference gene primer amplification that nucleated cell counts were estimated. Assay used: immunoSEQ multiplex PCR; TCRdb lists only in-frame clones, some missing. V and J calls and clone size are given by that table; D and trimming were obtained from the DNA. Found here are roughly 80,000 clones, 85% to 90% of them singletons; the top ten hold roughly 15%. The clonotype originates from a man aged 80 or over in a cohort sampled during active COVID-19. Sequenced sample: peripheral blood. The genes are TRBV6-6 and TRBJ1-2, with a weak D call TRBD1 (5 bases). The CDR3 nucleotides are TGTGCCAGCAGTCGAGGGGTTGAGGGAACTAACTATGGCTACACCTTC. Translating it yields CASSRGVEGTNYGYTF.